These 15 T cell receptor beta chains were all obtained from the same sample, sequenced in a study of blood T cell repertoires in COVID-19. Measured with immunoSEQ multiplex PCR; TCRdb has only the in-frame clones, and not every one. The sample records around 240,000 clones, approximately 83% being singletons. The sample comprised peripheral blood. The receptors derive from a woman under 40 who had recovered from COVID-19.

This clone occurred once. The CDR3 DNA is TGTGCCAGCAGCACCCGACTCGTCAATGAGCAGTTCTTC. Translating it yields CASSTRLVNEQFF. The J gene is TRBJ2-1, the V gene TRBV5-6; D is undetermined. Trimming stripped 4 bases from V and 6 bases from J, with 11 bases between. The germline V gene has CDR1 SGHDT and CDR2 YYEEEE. The CDR3 is 13 amino acids.

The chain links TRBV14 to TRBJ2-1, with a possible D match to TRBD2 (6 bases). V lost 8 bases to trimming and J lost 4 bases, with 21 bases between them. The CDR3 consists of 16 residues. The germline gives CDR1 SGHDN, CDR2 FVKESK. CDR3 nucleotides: TGTGCCAGCGCCCCATGGCGCGGGGACCCTTACAATGAGCAGTTCTTC. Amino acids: CASAPWRGDPYNEQFF.

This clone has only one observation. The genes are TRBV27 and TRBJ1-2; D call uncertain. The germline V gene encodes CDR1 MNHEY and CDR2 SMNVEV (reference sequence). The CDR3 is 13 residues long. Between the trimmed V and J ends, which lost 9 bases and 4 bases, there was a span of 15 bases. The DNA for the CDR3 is TGTGCCAGTAGCGGGCTCCGAGGCTATGGCTACACCTTC. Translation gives CASSGLRGYGYTF.

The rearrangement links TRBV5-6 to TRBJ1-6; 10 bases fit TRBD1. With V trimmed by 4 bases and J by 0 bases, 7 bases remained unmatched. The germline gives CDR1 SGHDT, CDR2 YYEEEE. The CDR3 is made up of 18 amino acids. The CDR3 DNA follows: TGTGCCAGCAGCCTCTGGACAGGGGGTATCTCCTATAATTCACCCCTCCACTTT. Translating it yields CASSLWTGGISYNSPLHF.

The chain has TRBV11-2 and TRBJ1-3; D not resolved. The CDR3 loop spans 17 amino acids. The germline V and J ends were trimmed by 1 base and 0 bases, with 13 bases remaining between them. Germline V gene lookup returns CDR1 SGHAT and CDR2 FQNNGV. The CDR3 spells CASSLGWSGSSGNTIYF. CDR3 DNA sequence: TGTGCCAGCAGCTTAGGATGGTCTGGCAGCTCTGGAAACACCATATATTTT.

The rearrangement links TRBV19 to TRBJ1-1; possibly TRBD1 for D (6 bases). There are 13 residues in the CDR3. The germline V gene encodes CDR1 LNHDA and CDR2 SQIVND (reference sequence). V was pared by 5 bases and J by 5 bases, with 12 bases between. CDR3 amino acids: CASSDSRGTEAFF. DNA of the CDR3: TGTGCCAGTAGTGACAGTAGGGGGACTGAAGCTTTCTTT.

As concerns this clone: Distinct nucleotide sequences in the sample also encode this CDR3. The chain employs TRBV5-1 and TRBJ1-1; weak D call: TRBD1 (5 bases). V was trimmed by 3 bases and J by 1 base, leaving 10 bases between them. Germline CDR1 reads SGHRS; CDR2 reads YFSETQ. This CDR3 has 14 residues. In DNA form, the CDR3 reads TGCGCCAGCAGCTGGGGGGTAGAGAACACTGAAGCTTTCTTT. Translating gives CASSWGVENTEAFF. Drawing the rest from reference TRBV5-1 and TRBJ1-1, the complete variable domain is KAGVTQTPRYLIKTRGQQVTLSCSPISGHRSVSWYQQTPGQGLQFLFEYFSETQRNKGNFPGRFSGRQFSNSRSEMNVSTLELGDSALYLCASSWGVENTEAFFGQGTRLTVV.

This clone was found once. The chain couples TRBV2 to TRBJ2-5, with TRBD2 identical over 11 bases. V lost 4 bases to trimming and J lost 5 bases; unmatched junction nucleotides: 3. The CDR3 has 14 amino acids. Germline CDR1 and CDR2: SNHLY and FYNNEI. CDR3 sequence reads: CASSGLAGWETQYF. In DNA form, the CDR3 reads TGTGCCAGCAGTGGACTAGCGGGGTGGGAGACCCAGTACTTC.

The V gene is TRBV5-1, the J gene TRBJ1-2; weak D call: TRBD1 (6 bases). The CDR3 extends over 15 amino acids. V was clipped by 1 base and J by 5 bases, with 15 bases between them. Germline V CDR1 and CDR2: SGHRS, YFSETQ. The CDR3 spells CASSLKAGDHYGYTF. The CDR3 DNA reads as TGCGCCAGCAGCTTGAAGGCAGGGGATCATTATGGCTACACCTTC.

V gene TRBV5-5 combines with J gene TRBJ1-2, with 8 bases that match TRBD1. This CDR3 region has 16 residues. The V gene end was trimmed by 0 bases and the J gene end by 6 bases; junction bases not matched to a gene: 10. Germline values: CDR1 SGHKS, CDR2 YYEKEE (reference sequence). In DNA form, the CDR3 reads TGTGCCAGCAGCTTGGCCTTCGGACAGGGAATCAATGGCTACACCTTC. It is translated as CASSLAFGQGINGYTF.

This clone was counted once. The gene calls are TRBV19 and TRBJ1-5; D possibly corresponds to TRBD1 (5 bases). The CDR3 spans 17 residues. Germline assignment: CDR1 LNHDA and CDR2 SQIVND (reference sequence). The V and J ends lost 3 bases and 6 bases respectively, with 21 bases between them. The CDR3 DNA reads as TGTGCCAGTAGTATTTGGCAGGGAAGCCCCCTCAGTCAGCCCCAGCATTTT. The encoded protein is CASSIWQGSPLSQPQHF.

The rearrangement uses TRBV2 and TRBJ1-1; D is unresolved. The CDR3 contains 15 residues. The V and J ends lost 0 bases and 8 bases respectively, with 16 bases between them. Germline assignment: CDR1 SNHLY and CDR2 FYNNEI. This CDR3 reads CASSEALRREIEAFF. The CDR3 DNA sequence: TGTGCCAGCAGTGAAGCGCTTCGAAGGGAGATCGAAGCTTTCTTT.

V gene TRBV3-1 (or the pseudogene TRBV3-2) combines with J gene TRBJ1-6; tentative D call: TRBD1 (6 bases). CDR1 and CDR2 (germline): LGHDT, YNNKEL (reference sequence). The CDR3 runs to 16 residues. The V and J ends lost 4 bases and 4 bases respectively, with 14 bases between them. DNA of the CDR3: TGTGCCAGCAGCCTCCGGGACACGTTATATAATTCACCCCTCCACTTT. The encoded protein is CASSLRDTLYNSPLHF.

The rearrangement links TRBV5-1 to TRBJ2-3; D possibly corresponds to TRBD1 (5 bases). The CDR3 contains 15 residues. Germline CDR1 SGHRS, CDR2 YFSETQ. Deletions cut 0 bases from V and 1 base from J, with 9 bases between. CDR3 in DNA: TGCGCCAGCAGCTTGGTAGGGGCTGGCACAGATACGCAGTATTTT. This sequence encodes CASSLVGAGTDTQYF.

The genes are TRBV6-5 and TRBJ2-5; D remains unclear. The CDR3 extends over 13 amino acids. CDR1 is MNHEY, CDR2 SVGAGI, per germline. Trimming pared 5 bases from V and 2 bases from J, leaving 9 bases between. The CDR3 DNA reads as TGTGCCAGCAGTCTCCCGGGTCAAGAGACCCAGTACTTC. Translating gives CASSLPGQETQYF.